This T cell receptor beta chain stems from a study of shared clonotypes between healthy human individuals. The data were produced by immunoSEQ multiplex PCR, yet TCRdb's version contains in-frame clones alone and is incomplete. The repertoire has approximately 840,000 clones, about 96% of them found once; the top ten carry less than 0.25%. Germline CDR1 and CDR2: SGHDT and YYEEEE. The CDR3 is 14 amino acids. V was cut by 0 bases and J by 0 bases, with 7 bases left in between. CD8 cells regarded as naive lacked CD45RO, were positively chosen for CCR7, and omitted terminally differentiated effector memory CD45RA+ cells. In this sample, this clone turned up once. This same CDR3 is encoded by further DNA sequences in the sample.

This TCR derives from a man aged 30 to 39 in good health. V and J are TRBV5-6 and TRBJ2-7, with D possibly being TRBD2 (5 bases). Sequenced: naive CD8+ T cells sorted from blood. DNA for the CDR3: TGTGCCAGCAGCTTGGTGGGGAGCTCCTACGAGCAGTACTTC. Translation gives CASSLVGSSYEQYF.